The source of this TCR beta chain is a study of T cells in Graves' hyperthyroidism and ophthalmopathy. Findings and limits, study-wide: Most thyroid clonotypes expanded above 0.001 appeared in blood too. A model built on 13 V-J features separated ophthalmopathy from stable hyperthyroidism.

This clonotype was seen a few times. Its antigen is undetermined. V was pared by 1 base and J by 0 bases, with 3 bases of the junction left unmatched. From germline, CDR1 is PRHDT and CDR2 FYEKMQ (reference sequence). The CDR3 totals 16 residues. Amplified TCR beta CDR3 regions came from RNA transcripts. HTBI primers were used for first-round RT-PCR of the TCR CDR3. MiXCR was run by TCRdb on the multiplex PCR reads, yielding one entry per CDR3 protein. The table includes hundreds of thousands of distinct CDR3 sequences, more than 20% detected once. Clinical Activity Scores of at least 3, NOSPECS grades of at least 4 and durations under 3 months characterized ophthalmopathy patients.

This chain links TRBV13 with TRBJ2-7; 10 bases line up with TRBD1. Material: blood. The TCR sequence derives from a man between 25 and 39 years old with Graves' ophthalmopathy. CDR3 nucleotides: TGTGCCAGCAGCTTAGAGGGACAGGGGAGCTCCTACGAGCAGTACTTC. It is translated as CASSLEGQGSSYEQYF. The variable domain in full, with the rest retrieved from reference TRBV13 and TRBJ2-7, is AAGVIQSPRHLIKEKRETATLKCYPIPRHDTVYWYQQGPGQDPQFLISFYEKMQSDKGSIPDRFSAQQFSDYHSELNMSSLELGDSALYFCASSLEGQGSSYEQYFGPGTRLTVT.